This T cell receptor beta chain was documented in a study of T cell responses to AZD1222 COVID-19 vaccine. General study results and limits: Clonal diversity may have been underestimated, and the donors were mostly white British, with more females than males. Spike-specific TCR breadth and depth grew following two AZD1222 doses. Among vaccine-associated CD4 TCRs, coverage spanned spike, with dominance at 160-218 and 743-854.

The data were produced by immunoSEQ multiplex PCR, yet TCRdb's version contains in-frame clones alone and is incomplete. The sample has 120,000 or so clones, 85% to 90% seen once; the top ten hold 3%. Second-dose intervals of approximately 4 or approximately 12 weeks were pooled. V shed 4 bases and J 4 bases; nucleotides not matched to a gene: 2. This CDR3 has 16 residues. CDR1 is MNHEY, CDR2 SMNVEV, per germline (reference sequence). This clone was seen only a few times. The antigen is not known. This clonotype was sampled from an adult who received the AZD1222 COVID-19 vaccine. V is TRBV27 and J is TRBJ2-1; 15 bases are shared with TRBD2. Source: peripheral blood, taken 28 days after the second AZD1222 dose. This CDR3 reads CASSSGLAGGYNEQFF. The CDR3 region has the DNA TGTGCCAGCAGTTCGGGACTAGCGGGGGGTTACAATGAGCAGTTCTTC.